The present T cell receptor (beta chain) was sequenced within a study of blood T cell repertoires in COVID-19. TCRdb's table, derived via immunoSEQ multiplex PCR, lists solely in-frame clones and lacks some. The sample lists 85,000 to 95,000 clones, about 89% occurring once. The length of the CDR3 is 14 residues. The germline V and J ends were trimmed by 7 bases and 0 bases, with 12 bases remaining between them. Germline V CDR1 and CDR2: SGHAT, FQNNGV. This clone was seen only a few times. The chain uses TRBV11-2 and TRBJ1-1, with D perhaps TRBD1 (5 bases). This clonotype originated in a human donor with acute or convalescent COVID-19. The donor label of this sample is uncertain. Sequences were obtained from peripheral blood. CDR3: CASTTGLLNTEAFF. DNA for the CDR3: TGTGCCAGCACGACGGGACTTTTGAACACTGAAGCTTTCTTT.